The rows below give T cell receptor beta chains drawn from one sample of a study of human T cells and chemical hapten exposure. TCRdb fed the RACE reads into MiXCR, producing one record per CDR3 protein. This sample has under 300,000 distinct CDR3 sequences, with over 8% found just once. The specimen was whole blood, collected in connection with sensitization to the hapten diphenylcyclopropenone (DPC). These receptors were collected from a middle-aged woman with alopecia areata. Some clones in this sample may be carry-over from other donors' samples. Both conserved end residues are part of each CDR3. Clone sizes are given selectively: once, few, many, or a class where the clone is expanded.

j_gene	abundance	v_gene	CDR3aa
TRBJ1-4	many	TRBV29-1	CSVGQGPEKLFF
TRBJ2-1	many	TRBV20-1	CSARDPSDPYNEQFF
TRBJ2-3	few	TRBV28	CASSPSPSRDTQYF
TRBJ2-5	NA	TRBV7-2	CASSLVTQYF
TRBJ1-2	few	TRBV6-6	CASSYSQGNPNYGYTF
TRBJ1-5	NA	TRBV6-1	CASSRQGGELLSNQPQHF
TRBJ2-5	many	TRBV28	CASKPGQVFQETQYF
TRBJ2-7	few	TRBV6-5	CASSYSASARAYEQYF
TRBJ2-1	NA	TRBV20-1	CSARARRSSYNEQFF
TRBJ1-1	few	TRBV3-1	CASSQAGYTNTEAFF
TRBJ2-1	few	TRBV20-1	CSAVGRAGVGNEQFF
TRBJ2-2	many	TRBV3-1	CASSQGRDRNTGELFF
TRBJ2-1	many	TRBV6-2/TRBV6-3	CASRPGGAYNEQFF
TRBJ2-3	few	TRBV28	CASSPRGRTDTQYF
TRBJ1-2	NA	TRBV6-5	CASSYQAGKYGYTF
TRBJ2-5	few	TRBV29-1	CSVHRDRIETQYF
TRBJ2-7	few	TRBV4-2	CASSQESTSGSYEQYF
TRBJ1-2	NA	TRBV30	CAWSRRGGYTF
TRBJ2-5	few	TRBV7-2	CASSLDRFSETQYF
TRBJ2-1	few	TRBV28	CASSLRAPYNEQFF
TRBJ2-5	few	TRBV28	CASSRQSQETQYF
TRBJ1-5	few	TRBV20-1	CSARVRSGGQFNQPQHF
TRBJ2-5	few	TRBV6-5	CASSRTAQETQYF
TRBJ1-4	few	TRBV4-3	CASRAQGAGEKLFF
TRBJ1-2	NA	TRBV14	CASSQRGTSVYGYTF
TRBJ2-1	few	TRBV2	CASSEAVSPPIF
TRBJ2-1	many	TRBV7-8	CASTSGRANEQFF
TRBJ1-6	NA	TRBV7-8	CASSTDNSPLHF
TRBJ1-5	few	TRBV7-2	CASSFDRVQHF
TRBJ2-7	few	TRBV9	CASSVVEGGAEQYF
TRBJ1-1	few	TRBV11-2	CASSLAHGNTEAFF
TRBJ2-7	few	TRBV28	CASSPGTSGRAGEQYF
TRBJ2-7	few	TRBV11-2	CASSATQGYEQYF
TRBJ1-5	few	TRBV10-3	CAIITTGGPNQPQHF
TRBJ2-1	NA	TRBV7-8	CASSFDQAGAGDEQFF
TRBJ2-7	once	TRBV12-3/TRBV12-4	CASRDHRGYEQYF
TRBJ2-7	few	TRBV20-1	CSASTLAGPYEQYF
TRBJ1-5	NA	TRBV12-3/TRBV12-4	CASSLTGARQPQHF
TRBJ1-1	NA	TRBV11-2	CASSLDRGGAFF
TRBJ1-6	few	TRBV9	CASSVVVESCYNSPLHF
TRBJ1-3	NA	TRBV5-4	CASSSGQVSGNTIYF
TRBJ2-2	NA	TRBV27	CASRGTGTGELFF
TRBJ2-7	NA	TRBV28	CASSPGTSREQYF
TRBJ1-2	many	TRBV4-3	CASSQDWKVSGYTF
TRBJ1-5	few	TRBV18	CASSATGDNQPQHF
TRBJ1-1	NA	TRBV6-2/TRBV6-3	CASSLLGTGRAQAFF
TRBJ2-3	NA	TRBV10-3	CAISETERGYTQYF
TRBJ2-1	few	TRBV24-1	CATSGDKGDEQFF
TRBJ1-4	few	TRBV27	CASSHRFF